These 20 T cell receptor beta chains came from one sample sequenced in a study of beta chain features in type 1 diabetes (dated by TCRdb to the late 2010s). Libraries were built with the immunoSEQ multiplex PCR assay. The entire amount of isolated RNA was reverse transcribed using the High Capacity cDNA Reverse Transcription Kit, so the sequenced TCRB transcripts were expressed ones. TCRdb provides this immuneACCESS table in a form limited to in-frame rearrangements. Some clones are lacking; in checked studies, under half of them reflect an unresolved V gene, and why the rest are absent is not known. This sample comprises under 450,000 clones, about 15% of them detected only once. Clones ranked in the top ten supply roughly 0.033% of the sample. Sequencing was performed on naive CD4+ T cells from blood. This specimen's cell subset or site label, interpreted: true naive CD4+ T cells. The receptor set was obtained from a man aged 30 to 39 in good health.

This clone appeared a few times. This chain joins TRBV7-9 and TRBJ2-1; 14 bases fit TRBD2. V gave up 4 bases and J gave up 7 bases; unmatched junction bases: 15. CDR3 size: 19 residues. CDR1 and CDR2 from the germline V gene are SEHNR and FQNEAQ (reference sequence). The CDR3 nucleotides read TGTGCCAGCAGCTACACCATAGGGACTAGCGGGAGCGGGAGTAATGAGCAGTTCTTC. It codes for CASSYTIGTSGSGSNEQFF. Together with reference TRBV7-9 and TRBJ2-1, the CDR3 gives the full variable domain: DTGVSQNPRHKITKRGQNVTFRCDPISEHNRLYWYRQTLGQGPEFLTYFQNEAQLEKSRLLSDRFSAERPKGSFSTLEIQRTEQGDSAMYLCASSYTIGTSGSGSNEQFFGPGTRLTVL.

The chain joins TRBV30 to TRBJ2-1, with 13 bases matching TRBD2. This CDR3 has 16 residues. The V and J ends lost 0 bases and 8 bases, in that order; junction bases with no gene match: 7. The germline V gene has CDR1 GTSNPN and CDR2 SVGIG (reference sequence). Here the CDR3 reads CAWSVGTSGIRYEQFF. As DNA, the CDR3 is TGTGCCTGGAGTGTAGGGACTAGCGGGATAAGGTATGAGCAGTTCTTC.

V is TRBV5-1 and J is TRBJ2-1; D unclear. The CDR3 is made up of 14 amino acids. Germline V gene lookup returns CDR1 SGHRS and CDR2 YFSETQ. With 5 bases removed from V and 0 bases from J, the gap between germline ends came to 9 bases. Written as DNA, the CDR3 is TGCGCCAGCAGTGTAAGTGTCTCCTACAATGAGCAGTTCTTC. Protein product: CASSVSVSYNEQFF.

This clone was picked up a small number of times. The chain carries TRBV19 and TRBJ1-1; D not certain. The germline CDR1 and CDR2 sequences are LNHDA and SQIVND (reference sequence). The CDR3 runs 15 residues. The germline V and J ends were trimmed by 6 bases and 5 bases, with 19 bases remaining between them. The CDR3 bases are TGTGCCAGTAGGAACGTCAAGGAGTATCGGACTGAAGCTTTCTTT. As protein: CASRNVKEYRTEAFF.

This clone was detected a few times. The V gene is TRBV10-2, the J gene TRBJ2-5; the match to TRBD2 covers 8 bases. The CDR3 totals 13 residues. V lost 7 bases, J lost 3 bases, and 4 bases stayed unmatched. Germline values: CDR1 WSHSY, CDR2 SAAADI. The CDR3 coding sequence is TGCGCCAGCAACGGACTAGCAGAAGAGACCCAGTACTTC. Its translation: CASNGLAEETQYF.

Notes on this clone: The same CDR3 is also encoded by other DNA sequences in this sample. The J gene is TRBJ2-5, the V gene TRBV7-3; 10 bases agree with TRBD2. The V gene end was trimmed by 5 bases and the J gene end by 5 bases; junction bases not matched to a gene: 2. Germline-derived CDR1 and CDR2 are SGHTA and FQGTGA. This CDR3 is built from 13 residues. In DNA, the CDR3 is TGTGCCAGCAGCCGGACTAGCGGCGAGACCCAGTACTTC. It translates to CASSRTSGETQYF.

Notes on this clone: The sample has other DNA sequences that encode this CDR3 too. The CDR3 sequence: CAISESTGNGYTF. The CDR3 DNA follows: TGTGCCATCAGTGAGTCGACAGGTAATGGCTACACCTTC. V gene TRBV10-3 combines with J gene TRBJ1-2, with D perhaps matching TRBD1 (6 bases). This CDR3 has 13 amino acids. Germline V lookup: CDR1 ENHRY, CDR2 SYGVKD. V lost 0 bases and J lost 6, with 8 bases in between.

The CDR3 nucleotides read TGCGCCAGCAGCCCGGCCGGGGTCGAACAAGAGACCCAGTACTTC. It specifies CASSPAGVEQETQYF. This chain uses TRBV4-1 with TRBJ2-5, with D maybe TRBD2 (5 bases). The CDR3 sequence is 15 residues long. The V gene's germline CDR1 is MGHRA and CDR2 YSYEKL. V was trimmed by 4 bases and J by 2 bases, leaving 14 bases between them.

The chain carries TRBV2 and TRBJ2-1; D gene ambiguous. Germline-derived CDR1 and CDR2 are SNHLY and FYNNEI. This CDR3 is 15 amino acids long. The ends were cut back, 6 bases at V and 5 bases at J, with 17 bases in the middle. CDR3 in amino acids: CASRRAALGDNEQFF. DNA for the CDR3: TGTGCCAGCAGGAGAGCTGCTCTAGGAGACAATGAGCAGTTCTTC.

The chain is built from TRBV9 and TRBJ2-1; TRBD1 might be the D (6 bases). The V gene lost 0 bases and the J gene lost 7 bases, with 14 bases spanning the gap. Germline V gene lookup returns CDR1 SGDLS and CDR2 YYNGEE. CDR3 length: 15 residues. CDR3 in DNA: TGTGCCAGCAGCGTAGGACAGGCCTGGGGGAATGAGCAGTTCTTC. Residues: CASSVGQAWGNEQFF.

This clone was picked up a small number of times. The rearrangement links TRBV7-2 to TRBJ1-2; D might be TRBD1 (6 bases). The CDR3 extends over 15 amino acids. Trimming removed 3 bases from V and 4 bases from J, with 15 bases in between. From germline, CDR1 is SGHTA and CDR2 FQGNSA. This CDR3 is CASSFTGGASYGYTF. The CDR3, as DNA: TGTGCCAGCAGCTTTACCGGGGGCGCGAGCTATGGCTACACCTTC.

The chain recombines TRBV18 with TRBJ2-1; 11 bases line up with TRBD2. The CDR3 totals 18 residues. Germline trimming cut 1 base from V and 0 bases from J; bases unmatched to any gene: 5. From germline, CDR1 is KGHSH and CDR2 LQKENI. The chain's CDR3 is CASSPRLAGKSSYNEQFF. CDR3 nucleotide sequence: TGTGCCAGCTCACCACGACTAGCGGGGAAGAGCTCCTACAATGAGCAGTTCTTC.

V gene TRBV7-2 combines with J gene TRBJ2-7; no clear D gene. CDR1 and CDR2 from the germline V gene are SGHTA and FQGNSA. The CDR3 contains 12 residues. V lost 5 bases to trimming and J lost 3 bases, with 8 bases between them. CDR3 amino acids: CASSKIYYEQYF. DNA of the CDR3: TGTGCCAGCAGCAAAATATACTACGAGCAGTACTTC.

CDR3 bases: TGCGCCAGCAGCCAAAACGGAGGTGGGAGCAATCAGCCCCAGCATTTT. Its translation is CASSQNGGGSNQPQHF. The chain combines TRBV4-1 with TRBJ1-5; D remains unclear. This CDR3 spans 16 amino acids. V shed 2 bases and J shed 1 base, with 12 bases lying between them. Looked up from germline, CDR1 is MGHRA and CDR2 is YSYEKL.

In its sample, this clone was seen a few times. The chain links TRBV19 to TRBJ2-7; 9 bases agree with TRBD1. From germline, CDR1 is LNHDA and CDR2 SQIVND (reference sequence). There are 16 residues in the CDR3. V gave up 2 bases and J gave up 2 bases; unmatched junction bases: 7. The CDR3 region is CASSIKGTGSTYEQYV. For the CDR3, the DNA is TGTGCCAGTAGTATAAAAGGGACAGGGAGTACCTACGAGCAGTACGTC.

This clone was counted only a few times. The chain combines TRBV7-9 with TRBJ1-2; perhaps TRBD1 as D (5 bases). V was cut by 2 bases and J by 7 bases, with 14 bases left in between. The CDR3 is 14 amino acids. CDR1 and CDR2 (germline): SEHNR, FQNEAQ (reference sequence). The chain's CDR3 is CASSLRAGSGGYTF. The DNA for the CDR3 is TGTGCCAGCAGCTTAAGGGCAGGGTCAGGTGGCTACACCTTC.

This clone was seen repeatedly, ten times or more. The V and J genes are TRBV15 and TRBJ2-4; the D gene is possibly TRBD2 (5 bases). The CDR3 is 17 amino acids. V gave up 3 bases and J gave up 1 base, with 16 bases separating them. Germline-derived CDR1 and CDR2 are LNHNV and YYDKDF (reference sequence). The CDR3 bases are TGTGCCACCAGCAGCCCCGGTCGAGCGGCTGCCAAAAACATTCAGTACTTC. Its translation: CATSSPGRAAAKNIQYF.

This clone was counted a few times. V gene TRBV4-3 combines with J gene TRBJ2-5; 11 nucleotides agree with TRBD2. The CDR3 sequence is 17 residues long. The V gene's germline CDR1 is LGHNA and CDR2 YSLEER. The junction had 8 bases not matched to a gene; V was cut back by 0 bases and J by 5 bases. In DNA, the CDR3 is TGCGCCAGCAGCCAAGAATCCCTAGCGGGGGGACGGGAGACCCAGTACTTC. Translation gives CASSQESLAGGRETQYF.

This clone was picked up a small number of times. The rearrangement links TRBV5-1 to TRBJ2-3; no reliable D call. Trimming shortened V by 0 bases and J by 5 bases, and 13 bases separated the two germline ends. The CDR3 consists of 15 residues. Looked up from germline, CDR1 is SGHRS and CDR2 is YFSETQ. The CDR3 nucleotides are TGCGCCAGCAGCTTGGATGAGATCAGAATAGATACGCAGTATTTT. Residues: CASSLDEIRIDTQYF. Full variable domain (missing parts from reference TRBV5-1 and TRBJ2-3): KAGVTQTPRYLIKTRGQQVTLSCSPISGHRSVSWYQQTPGQGLQFLFEYFSETQRNKGNFPGRFSGRQFSNSRSEMNVSTLELGDSALYLCASSLDEIRIDTQYFGPGTRLTVL.

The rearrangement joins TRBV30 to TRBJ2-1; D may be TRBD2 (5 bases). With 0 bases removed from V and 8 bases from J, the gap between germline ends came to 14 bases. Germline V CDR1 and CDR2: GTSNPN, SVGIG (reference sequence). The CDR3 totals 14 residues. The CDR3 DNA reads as TGTGCCTGGAGTGTGGGCGGGTTGTGGGATGAGCAGTTCTTC. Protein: CAWSVGGLWDEQFF.